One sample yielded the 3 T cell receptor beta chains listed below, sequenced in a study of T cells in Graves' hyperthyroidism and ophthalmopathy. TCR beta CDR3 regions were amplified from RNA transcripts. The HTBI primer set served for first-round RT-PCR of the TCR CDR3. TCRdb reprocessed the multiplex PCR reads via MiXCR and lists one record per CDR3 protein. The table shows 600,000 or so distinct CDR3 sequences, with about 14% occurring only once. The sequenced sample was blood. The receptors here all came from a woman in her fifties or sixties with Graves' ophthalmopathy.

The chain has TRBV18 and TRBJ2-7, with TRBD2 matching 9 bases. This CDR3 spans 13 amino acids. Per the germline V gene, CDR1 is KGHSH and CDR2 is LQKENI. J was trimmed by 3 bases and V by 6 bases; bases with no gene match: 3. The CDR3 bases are TGTGCCAGCTCCAGGACTAGCGACTACGAGCAGTACTTC. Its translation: CASSRTSDYEQYF.

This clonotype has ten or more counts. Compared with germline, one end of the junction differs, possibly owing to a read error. In nucleotides, the CDR3 is TGTGCCAGCAGCCTAGACAGGGGGCGGGGGTATGAGCAGTACTTC. It yields the protein CASSLDRGRGYEQYF. This chain links TRBV11-2 with TRBJ2-7; 10 bases are shared with TRBD1. This CDR3 comprises 15 residues. Germline CDR1 is SGHAT and CDR2 is FQNNGV.

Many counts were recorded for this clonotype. The CDR3 sequence: CASGLVGGGHEKLFF. The CDR3, as DNA: TGTGCTAGTGGCTTAGTCGGGGGAGGACATGAAAAACTGTTTTTT. This rearrangement joins TRBV12-5 to TRBJ1-4; a possible D gene is TRBD1 (5 bases). This CDR3 contains 15 residues. Germline V gene sequence: CDR1 LGHNT, CDR2 FRNRAP. Trimming removed 6 bases from V and 6 bases from J, with 17 bases in between.